This T cell receptor beta chain was identified in a study of blood T cell repertoires in COVID-19. The wider study: Acute and convalescent COVID-19 specimens originated in the United States, Italy and Spain. The analysed material was cDNA or gDNA that came from T cells, B-cell-depleted T cells, or PBMCs.

Original handling: Amplifying reference gene primers gave estimates of nucleated cell counts. The repertoire was sequenced with immunoSEQ multiplex PCR; TCRdb's copy has only in-frame clones and lacks some. V and J calls and clone size are copied from that table; D and trimming were computed from the DNA. The profile covers 250,000 to 300,000 clones, with 80% to 85% appearing a single time and about 3% taken by the ten largest. Participants were placed into cohorts based on the clinical history they reported. Germline assignment: CDR1 SGHDT and CDR2 YYEEEE. The CDR3 is 16 residues long. V gave up 6 bases and J gave up 0 bases, with 16 bases separating them.

The source of this sequence is a man aged 50 to 60 who had recovered from COVID-19. The sample comprised PBMCs or T cells enriched from blood (not recorded which). V is TRBV5-6 and J is TRBJ2-1; no clear D. CDR3 sequence: CASISRPRSSYNEQFF. CDR3 coding DNA: TGTGCCAGCATCTCCCGTCCTAGGAGCTCCTACAATGAGCAGTTCTTC.